This T cell receptor beta chain emerged from a study of shared clonotypes between healthy human individuals. Study context: The study drew on two women and three men aged 18 to 49 as donors.

Naive-designated CD8 cells lacked CD45RO, were positively enriched for CCR7, and omitted terminally differentiated effector memory CD45RA+ cells. Some clones are missing from TCRdb's copy, which holds only in-frame ones; the method was immunoSEQ multiplex PCR. This table has about 2 million clones, just under 95% appearing once. Study-level points and caveats: Memory subsets generally showed smaller estimated richness than naive subsets did.

Losses at the gene ends were 7 bases for V and 2 bases for J; bases not matched to a gene: 8. CDR1 and CDR2 from the germline V gene are MDHEN and SYDVKM. The CDR3 has 15 amino acids. Remarks on this clone: Its specificity is not known.

V usage is TRBV28 and J usage is TRBJ1-5; 7 nucleotides align to TRBD1. The origin of this receptor is a man between 18 and 29 years old in good health. The sequencing sample was made of naive CD8+ T cells sorted from blood. The CDR3 DNA follows: TGTGCCAGCACCCTGACAGGGAGTGGCAATCAGCCCCAGCATTTT. Residues: CASTLTGSGNQPQHF.